The TCR beta chain described here comes from a study of blood T cell repertoires in COVID-19. On the study more broadly: Acute and convalescent COVID-19 samples came from the United States, Italy and Spain.

As processed by the authors: Estimation of nucleated cell counts relied on the amplification of reference gene primers. Assay used: immunoSEQ multiplex PCR; TCRdb lists only in-frame clones, some missing. V and J calls plus clone size are reproduced from that table; the DNA served to infer D and trimming. The sample has 310,000 or so clones; approximately 88% are singletons. Sequenced sample: peripheral blood. The sequence derives from a woman aged 45 to 65 with active or convalescent COVID-19.

CDR3 amino acids: CASNPRANTEAFF. DNA for the CDR3: TGTGCCAGCAACCCCAGGGCGAACACTGAAGCTTTCTTT. The chain combines TRBV27 with TRBJ1-1; D may be TRBD1 (5 bases). The CDR3 extends over 13 amino acids. V gave up 7 bases and J gave up 1 base, with 10 bases separating them. CDR1 is MNHEY and CDR2 is SMNVEV in the germline V gene (reference sequence).